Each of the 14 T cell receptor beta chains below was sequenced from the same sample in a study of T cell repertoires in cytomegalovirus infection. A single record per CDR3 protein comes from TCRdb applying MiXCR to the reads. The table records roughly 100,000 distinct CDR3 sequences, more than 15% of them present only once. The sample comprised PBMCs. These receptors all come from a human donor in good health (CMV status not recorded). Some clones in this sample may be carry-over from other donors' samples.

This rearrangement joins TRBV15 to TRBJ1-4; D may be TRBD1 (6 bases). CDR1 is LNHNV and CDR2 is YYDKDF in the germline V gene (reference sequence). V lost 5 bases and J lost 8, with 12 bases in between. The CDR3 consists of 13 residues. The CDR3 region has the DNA TGTGCCACCAGCCAGGGGTTAAGAGAAAAACTGTTTTTT. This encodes CATSQGLREKLFF.

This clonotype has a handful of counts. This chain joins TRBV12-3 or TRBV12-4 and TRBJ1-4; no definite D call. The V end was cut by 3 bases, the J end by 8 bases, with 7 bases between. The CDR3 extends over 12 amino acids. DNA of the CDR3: TGTGCCAGCAGTTTGATTCGGGAAAAACTGTTTTTT. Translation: CASSLIREKLFF.

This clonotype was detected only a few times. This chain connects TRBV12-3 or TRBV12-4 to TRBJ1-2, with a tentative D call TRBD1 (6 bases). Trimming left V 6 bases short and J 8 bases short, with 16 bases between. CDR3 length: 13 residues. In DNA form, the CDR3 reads TGTGCCAGCAGGGACGGGGGCAGAAAGGGCTACACCTTC. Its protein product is CASRDGGRKGYTF.

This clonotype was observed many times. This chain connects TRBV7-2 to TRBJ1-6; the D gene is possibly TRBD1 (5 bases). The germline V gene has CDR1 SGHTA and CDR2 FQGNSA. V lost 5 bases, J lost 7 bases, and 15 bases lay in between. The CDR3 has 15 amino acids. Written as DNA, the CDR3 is TGTGCCAGCAGCCCACGACAGAGATTCAATTCACCCCTCCACTTT. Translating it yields CASSPRQRFNSPLHF.

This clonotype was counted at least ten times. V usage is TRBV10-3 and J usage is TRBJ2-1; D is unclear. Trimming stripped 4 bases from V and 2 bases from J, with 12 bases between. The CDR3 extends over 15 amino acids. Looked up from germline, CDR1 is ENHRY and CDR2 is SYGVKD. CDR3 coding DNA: TGTGCCATCAGTGCTGCGGTCCCCCCCTACAATGAGCAGTTCTTC. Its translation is CAISAAVPPYNEQFF.

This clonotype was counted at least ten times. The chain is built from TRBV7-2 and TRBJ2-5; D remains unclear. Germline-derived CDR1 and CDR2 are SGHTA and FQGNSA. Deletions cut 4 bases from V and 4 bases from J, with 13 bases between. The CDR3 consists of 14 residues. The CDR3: CASSSRRLRETQYF. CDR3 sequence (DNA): TGTGCCAGCAGCTCGAGACGGTTAAGAGAGACCCAGTACTTC.

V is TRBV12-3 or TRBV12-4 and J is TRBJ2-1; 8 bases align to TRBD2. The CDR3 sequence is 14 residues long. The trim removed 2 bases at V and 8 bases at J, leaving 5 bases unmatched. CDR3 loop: CASSLRGGRDEQFF. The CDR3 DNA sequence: TGTGCCAGCAGTTTACGGGGGGGGAGGGATGAGCAGTTCTTC.

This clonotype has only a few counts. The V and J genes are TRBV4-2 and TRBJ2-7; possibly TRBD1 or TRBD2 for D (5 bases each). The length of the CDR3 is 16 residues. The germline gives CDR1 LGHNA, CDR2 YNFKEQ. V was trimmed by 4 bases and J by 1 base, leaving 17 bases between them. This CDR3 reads CASSPLGELGSYEQYF. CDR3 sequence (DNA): TGTGCCAGCAGCCCCCTGGGGGAATTGGGTTCCTACGAGCAGTACTTC.

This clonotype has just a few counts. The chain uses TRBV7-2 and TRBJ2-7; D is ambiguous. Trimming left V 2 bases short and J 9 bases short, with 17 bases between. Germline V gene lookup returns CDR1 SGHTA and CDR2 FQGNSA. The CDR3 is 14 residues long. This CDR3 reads CASSLSPRAERQYF. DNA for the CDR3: TGTGCCAGCAGCTTAAGCCCCCGCGCCGAGAGGCAGTACTTC.

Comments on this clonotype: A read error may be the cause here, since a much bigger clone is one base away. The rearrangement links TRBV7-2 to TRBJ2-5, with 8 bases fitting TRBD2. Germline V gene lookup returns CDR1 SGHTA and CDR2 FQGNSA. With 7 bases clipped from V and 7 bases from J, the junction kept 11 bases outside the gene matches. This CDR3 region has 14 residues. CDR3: CASTSSGAGGTQYF. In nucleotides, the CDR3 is TGTGCCAGCACCTCAAGCGGGGCGGGGGGGACCCAGTACTTC.

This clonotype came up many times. The CDR3 loop reads CASSLGMGQPQHF. CDR3 coding DNA: TGTGCCAGCAGCTTGGGCATGGGTCAGCCCCAGCATTTT. The rearrangement uses TRBV7-2 and TRBJ1-5; D remains ambiguous. The CDR3 is 13 residues long. Germline values: CDR1 SGHTA, CDR2 FQGNSA. Trimming removed 3 bases at V and 6 bases at J, with 9 bases between.

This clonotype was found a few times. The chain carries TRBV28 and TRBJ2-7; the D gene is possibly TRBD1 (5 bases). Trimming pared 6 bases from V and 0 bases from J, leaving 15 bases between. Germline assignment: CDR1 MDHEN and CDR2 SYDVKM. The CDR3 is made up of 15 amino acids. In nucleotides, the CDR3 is TGTGCCAGCAGCCGCACAGGAGCTCGCTCCTACGAGCAGTACTTC. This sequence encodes CASSRTGARSYEQYF.

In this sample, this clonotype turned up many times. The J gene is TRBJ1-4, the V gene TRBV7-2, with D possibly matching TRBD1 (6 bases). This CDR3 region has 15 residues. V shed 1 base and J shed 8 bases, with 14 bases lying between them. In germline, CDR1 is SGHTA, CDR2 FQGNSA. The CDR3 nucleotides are TGTGCCAGCAGCTTAGGGTCAGGACAGAGCGAAAAACTGTTTTTT. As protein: CASSLGSGQSEKLFF.

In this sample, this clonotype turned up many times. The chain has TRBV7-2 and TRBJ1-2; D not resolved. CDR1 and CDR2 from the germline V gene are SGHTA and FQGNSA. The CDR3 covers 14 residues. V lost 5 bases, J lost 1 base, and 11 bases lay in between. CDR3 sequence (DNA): TGTGCCAGCAGCCTTCGGACGGTTAACTATGGCTACACCTTC. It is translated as CASSLRTVNYGYTF. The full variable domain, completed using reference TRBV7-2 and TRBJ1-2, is GAGVSQSPSNKVTEKGKDVELRCDPISGHTALYWYRQSLGQGLEFLIYFQGNSAPDKSGLPSDRFSAERTGGSVSTLTIQRTQQEDSAVYLCASSLRTVNYGYTFGSGTRLTVV.